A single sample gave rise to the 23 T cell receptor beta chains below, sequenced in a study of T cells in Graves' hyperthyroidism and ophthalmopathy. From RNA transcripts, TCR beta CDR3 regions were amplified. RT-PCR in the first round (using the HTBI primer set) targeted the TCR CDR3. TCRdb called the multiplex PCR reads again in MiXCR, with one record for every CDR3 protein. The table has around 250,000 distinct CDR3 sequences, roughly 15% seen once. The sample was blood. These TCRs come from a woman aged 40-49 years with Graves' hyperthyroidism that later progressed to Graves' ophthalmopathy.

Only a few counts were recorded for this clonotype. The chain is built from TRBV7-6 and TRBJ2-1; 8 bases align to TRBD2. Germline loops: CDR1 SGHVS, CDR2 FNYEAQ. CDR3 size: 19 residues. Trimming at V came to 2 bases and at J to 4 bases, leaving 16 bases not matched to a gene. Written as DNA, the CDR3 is TGTGCCAGCAGCTTAACCGGGCCCGGTTTAGCGGGGCATTACAATGAGCAGTTCTTC. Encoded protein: CASSLTGPGLAGHYNEQFF.

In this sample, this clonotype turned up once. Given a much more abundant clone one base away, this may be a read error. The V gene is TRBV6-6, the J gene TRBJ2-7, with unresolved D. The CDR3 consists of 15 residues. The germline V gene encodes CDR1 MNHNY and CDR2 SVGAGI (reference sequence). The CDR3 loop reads CVSSYSFTTPYEQYF. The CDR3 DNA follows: TGTGTCAGCAGTTACTCGTTTACGACACCATACGAGCAGTACTTC.

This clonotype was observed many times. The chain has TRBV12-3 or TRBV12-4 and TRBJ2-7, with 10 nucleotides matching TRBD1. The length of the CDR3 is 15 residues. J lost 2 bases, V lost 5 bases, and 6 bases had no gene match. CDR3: CASSRDRGPTYEQYF. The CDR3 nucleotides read TGTGCCAGCAGTCGTGACAGGGGGCCAACCTACGAGCAGTACTTC.

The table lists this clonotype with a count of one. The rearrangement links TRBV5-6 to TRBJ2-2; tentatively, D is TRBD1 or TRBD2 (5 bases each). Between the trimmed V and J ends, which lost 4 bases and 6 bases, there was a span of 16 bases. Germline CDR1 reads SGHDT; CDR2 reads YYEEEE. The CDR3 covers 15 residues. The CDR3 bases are TGTGCCAGCAGCACCCCTACGTCGGGACCCGGGGAGCTGTTTTTT. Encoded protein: CASSTPTSGPGELFF.

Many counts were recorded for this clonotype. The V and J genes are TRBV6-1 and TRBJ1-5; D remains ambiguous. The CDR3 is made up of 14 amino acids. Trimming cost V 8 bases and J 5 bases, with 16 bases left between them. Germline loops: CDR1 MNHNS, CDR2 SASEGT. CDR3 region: CASEMGPLHQPQHF. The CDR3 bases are TGTGCCAGCGAAATGGGCCCCCTTCATCAGCCCCAGCATTTT.

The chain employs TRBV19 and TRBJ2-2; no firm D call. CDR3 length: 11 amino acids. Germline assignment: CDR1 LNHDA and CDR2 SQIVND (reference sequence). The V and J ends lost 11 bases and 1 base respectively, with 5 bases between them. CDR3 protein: CAAGNTGELFF. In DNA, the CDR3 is TGTGCCGCAGGGAACACCGGGGAGCTGTTTTTT.

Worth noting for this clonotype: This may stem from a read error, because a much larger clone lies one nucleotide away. Here the CDR3 reads CTSSPGLAGVHEQYF. CDR3 sequence (DNA): TGTACCAGCAGCCCCGGACTAGCGGGAGTGCACGAGCAGTACTTC. The gene calls are TRBV5-8 and TRBJ2-7, with 13 bases lining up with TRBD2. The CDR3 extends over 15 amino acids. The germline gives CDR1 SGHTS, CDR2 YDEGEE.

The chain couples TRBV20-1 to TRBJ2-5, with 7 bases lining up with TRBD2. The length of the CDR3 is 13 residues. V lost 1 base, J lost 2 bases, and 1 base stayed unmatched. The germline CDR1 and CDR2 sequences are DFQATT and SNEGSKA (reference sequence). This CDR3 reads CSARVSGQETQYF. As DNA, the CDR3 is TGCAGTGCTAGAGTTAGCGGGCAAGAGACCCAGTACTTC.

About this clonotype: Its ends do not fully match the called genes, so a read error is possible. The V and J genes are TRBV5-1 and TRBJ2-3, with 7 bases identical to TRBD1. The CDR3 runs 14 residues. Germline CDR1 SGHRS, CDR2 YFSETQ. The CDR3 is CARSLGQSTDTQYF. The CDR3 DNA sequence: TGCGCCAGGAGCTTGGGACAGAGCACAGATACGCAGTATTTT.

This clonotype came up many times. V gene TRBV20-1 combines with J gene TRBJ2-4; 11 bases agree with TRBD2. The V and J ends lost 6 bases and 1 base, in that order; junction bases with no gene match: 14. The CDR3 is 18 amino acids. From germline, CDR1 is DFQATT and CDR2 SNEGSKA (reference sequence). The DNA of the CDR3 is TGCAGTGCCAGGTCGGGTAGGGCTAGCGGGAGGGCCAAAAACATTCAGTACTTC. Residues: CSARSGRASGRAKNIQYF.

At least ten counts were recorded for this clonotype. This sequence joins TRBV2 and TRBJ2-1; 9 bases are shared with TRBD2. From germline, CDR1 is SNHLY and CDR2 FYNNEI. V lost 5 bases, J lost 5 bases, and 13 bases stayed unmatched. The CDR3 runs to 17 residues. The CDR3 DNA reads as TGTGCCAGCAGTAACAATTTGCCGGGACTAGCTGACAATGAGCAGTTCTTC. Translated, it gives CASSNNLPGLADNEQFF.

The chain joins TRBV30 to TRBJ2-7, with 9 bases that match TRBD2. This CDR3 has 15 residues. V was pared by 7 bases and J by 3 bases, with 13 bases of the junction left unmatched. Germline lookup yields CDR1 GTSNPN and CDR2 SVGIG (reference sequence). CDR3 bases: TGTGCCTATACGCGGGAGGGCCGAGGAAACTACGAGCAGTACTTC. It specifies CAYTREGRGNYEQYF.

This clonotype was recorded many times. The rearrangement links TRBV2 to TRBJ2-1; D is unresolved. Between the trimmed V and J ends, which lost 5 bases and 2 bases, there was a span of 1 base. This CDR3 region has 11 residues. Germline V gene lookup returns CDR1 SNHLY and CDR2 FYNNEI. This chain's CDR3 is CASSPYNEQFF. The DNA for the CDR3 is TGTGCCAGCAGTCCCTACAATGAGCAGTTCTTC.

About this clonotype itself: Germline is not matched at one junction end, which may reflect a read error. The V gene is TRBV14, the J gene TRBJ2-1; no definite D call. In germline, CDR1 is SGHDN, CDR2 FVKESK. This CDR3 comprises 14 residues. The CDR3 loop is CAGSQDPGYNEQFF. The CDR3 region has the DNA TGTGCCGGCAGCCAAGATCCCGGGTACAATGAGCAGTTCTTC.

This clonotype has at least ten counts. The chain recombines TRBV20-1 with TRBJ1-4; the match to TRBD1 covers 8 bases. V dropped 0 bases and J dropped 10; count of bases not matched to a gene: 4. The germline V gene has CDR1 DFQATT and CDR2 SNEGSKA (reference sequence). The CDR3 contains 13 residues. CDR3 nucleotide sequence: TGCAGTGCTAGAGAGGACAGGGACCTAAAACTGTTTTTT. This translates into CSAREDRDLKLFF.

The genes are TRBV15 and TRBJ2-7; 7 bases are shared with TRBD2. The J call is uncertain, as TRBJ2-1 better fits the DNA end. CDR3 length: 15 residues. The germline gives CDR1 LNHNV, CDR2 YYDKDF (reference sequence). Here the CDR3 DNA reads TGTGCCACCAGCAGATCCAGGGACTACAGCTACGAGCAGTTCTTC. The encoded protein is CATSRSRDYSYEQFF.

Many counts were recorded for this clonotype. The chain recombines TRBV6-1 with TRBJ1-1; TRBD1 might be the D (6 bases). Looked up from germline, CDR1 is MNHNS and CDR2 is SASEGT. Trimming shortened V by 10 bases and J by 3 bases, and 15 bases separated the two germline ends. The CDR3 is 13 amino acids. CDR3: CATRLEGDTEAFF. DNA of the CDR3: TGTGCCACCCGGTTGGAGGGGGACACTGAAGCTTTCTTT.

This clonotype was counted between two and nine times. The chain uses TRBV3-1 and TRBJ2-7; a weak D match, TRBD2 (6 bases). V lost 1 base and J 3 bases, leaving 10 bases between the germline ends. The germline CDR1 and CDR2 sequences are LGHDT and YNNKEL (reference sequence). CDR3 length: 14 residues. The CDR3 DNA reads TGTGCCAGCAGCCAAGGGAGGGGCGACTACGAGCAGTACTTC. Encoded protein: CASSQGRGDYEQYF.

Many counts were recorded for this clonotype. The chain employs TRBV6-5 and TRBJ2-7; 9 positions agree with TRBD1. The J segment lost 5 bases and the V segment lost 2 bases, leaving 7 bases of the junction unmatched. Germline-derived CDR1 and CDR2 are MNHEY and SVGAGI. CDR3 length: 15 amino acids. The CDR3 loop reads CASSYAWDRVDEQYF. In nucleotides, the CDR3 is TGTGCCAGCAGTTACGCGTGGGACAGGGTAGACGAGCAGTACTTC.

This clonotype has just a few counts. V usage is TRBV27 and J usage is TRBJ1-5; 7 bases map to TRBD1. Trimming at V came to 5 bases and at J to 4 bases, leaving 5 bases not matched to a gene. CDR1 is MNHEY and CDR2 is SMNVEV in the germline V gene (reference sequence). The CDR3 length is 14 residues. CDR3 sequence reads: CASSPGQPNQPQHF. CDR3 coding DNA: TGTGCCAGCAGTCCGGGACAGCCTAATCAGCCCCAGCATTTT.

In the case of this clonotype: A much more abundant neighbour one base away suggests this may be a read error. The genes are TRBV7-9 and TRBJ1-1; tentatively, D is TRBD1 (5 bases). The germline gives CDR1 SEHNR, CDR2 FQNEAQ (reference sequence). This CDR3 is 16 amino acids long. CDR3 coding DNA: TGTGCCAGCAGCCCGGGCGGGTGGGGGGAGAACATTGAAGCTTTCTTT. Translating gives CASSPGGWGENIEAFF.

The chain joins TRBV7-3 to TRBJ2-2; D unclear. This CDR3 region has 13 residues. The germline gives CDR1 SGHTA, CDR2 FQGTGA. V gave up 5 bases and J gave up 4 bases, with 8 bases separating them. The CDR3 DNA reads TGTGCCAGCAGCCCCTCGACCACCGGGGAGCTGTTTTTT. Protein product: CASSPSTTGELFF.

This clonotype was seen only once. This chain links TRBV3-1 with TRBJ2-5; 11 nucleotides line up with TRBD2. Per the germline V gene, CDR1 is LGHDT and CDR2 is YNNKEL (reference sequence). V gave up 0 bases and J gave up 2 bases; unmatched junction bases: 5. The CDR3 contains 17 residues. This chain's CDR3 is CASSQEIRLAGQETQYF. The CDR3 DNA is TGTGCCAGCAGCCAAGAGATACGACTAGCGGGACAAGAGACCCAGTACTTC.